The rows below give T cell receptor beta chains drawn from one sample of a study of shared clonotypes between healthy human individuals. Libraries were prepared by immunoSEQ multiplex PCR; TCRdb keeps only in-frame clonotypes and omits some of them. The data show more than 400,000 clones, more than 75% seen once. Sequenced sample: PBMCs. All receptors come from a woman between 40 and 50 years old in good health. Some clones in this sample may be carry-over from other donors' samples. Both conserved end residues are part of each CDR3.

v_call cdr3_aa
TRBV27 CASSSNRGVHEQYF
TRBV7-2 CASQTSGRYNEQFF
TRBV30 CAWRTIQGFHGYTF
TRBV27 CASSYKPGAGGYTF
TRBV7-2 CASSPRLAGVGETQYF
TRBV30 CAWSVGGASYEQYF
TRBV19 CASSSSKRGTEQYF
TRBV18 CASSSRQAPFNTEAFF
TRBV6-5 CASSPLGTDHQPQHF
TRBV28 CASRVDSSTDTQYF
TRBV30 CAWSVLRTGELFF
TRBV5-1 CASSLDGSADTQYF
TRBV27 CASTFRRGGSETQYF
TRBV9 CASSSAGMGEQYF
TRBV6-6 CATYPGLGTDTQYF
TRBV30 CACAREAEAFF
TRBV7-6 CASSFGTGYTEAFF
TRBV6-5 CASRLGGTSIYEQYF
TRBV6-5 CASSYADRGRGYTF
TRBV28 CASSTAGTGVVDTQYF
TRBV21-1 CASGGTSGREYNEQFF
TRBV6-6 CASSYGRATDTQYF
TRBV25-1 CASSPLAGGSYNEQFF
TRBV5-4 CASSQERERGETQYF
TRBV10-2 CASSDDSGILHF
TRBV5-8 CASSLLVSGANVLTF
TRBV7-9 CASSLEAGTSTDTQYF
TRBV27 CASSLRGRSKQYF